Below are 3 T cell receptor beta chains sequenced from a single sample in a study of cytomegalovirus exposure and HLA in healthy donors. A multiplex PCR was run with 60 Vbeta primers and 13 Jbeta primers. Sequencing was performed with immunoSEQ multiplex PCR; in TCRdb, only in-frame clones are kept and a portion is missing. Among about 44,000 clones listed, roughly 87% were seen once. Sequences were obtained from PBMCs. Every receptor here comes from a woman between 40 and 55 years old in good health and CMV-seropositive.

The CDR3 DNA is TGTGCCAGTAGTACCCATGACAGGGCGAACACTGAAGCTTTCTTT. Translating gives CASSTHDRANTEAFF. This chain connects TRBV19 to TRBJ1-1; 7 nucleotides agree with TRBD1. The CDR3 consists of 15 residues. Germline CDR1 LNHDA, CDR2 SQIVND (reference sequence). V shed 4 bases, J shed 1 base, and the junction held 6 bases outside the gene matches.

The chain uses TRBV13 and TRBJ2-1; D not resolved. CDR3 size: 15 residues. Germline-derived CDR1 and CDR2 are PRHDT and FYEKMQ (reference sequence). Trimming left V 5 bases short and J 0 bases short, with 11 bases between. The CDR3 nucleotides are TGTGCCAGCAGCCTCGACCGGAGCTCCTACAATGAGCAGTTCTTC. Translating gives CASSLDRSSYNEQFF. Full variable domain (missing parts from reference TRBV13 and TRBJ2-1): AAGVIQSPRHLIKEKRETATLKCYPIPRHDTVYWYQQGPGQDPQFLISFYEKMQSDKGSIPDRFSAQQFSDYHSELNMSSLELGDSALYFCASSLDRSSYNEQFFGPGTRLTVL.

The V and J genes are TRBV11-2 and TRBJ2-5; the match to TRBD1 covers 11 bases. This CDR3 region has 16 residues. V lost 3 bases to trimming and J lost 5 bases; unmatched junction nucleotides: 8. The V gene's germline CDR1 is SGHAT and CDR2 FQNNGV. The CDR3 loop reads CASSFLSGTGGETQYF. As DNA, the CDR3 is TGTGCCAGCAGCTTTCTATCCGGGACAGGGGGGGAGACCCAGTACTTC.